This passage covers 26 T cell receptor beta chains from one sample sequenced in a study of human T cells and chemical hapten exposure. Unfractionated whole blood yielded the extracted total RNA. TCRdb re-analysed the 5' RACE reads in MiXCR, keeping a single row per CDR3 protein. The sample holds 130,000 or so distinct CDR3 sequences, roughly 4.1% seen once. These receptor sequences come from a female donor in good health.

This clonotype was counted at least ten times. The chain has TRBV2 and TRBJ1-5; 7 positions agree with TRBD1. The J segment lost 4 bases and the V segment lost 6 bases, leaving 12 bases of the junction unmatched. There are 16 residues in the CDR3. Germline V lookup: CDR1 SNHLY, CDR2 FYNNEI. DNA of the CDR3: TGTGCCAGCAGCCGACAGGGTAGAGGGACTAATCAGCCCCAGCATTTT. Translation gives CASSRQGRGTNQPQHF.

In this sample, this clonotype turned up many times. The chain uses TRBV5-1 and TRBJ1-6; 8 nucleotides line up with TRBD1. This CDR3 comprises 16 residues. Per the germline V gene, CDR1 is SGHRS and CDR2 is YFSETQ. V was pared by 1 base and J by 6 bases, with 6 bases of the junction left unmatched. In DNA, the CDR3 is TGCGCCAGCAGCTTGTCAGGGGGCAGGAGTAATTCACCCCTCCACTTT. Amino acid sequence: CASSLSGGRSNSPLHF.

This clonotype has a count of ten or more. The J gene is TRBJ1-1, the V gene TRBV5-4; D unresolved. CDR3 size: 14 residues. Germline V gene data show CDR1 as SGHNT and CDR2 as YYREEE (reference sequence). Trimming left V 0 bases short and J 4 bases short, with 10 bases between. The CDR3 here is CASSLGEVGTEAFF. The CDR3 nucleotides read TGTGCCAGCAGCTTGGGAGAGGTCGGCACTGAAGCTTTCTTT.

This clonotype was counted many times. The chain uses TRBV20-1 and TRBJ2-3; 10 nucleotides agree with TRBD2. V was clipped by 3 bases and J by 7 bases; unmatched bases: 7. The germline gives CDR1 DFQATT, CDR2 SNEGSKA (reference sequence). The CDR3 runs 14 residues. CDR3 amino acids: CSARTSGPRNTQYF. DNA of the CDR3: TGCAGTGCTAGGACTAGCGGGCCCCGGAATACGCAGTATTTT.

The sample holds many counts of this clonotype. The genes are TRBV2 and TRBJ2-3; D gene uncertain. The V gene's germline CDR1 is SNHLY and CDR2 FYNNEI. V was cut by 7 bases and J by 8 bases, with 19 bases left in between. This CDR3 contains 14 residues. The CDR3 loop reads CASIARLGRRTQYF. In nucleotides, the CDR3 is TGTGCCAGCATCGCGAGGCTAGGGCGTCGTACGCAGTATTTT.

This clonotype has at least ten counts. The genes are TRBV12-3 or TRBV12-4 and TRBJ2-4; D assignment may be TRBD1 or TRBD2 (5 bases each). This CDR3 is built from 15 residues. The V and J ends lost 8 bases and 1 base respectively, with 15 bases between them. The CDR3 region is CASQEAGTAKNIQYF. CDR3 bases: TGTGCCAGCCAAGAGGCAGGGACGGCCAAAAACATTCAGTACTTC.

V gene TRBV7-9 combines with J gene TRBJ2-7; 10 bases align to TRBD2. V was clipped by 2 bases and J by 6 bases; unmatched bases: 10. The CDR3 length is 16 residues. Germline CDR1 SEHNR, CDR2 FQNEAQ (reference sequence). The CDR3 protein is CASSLSLAGEYREQYF. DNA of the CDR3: TGTGCCAGCAGCTTATCCCTAGCGGGGGAATATCGCGAGCAGTACTTC.

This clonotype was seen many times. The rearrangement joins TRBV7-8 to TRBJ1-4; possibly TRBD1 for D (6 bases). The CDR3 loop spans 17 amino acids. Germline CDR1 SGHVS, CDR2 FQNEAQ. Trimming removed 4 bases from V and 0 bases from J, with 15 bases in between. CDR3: CASSSARTAATNEKLFF. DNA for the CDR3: TGTGCCAGCAGCTCCGCCCGGACAGCCGCAACTAATGAAAAACTGTTTTTT.

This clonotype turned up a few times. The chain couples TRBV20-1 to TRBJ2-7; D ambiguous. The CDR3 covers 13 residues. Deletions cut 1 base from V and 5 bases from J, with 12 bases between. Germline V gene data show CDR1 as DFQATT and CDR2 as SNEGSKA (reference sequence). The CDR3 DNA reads TGCAGTGCTAGAGGACCAGGCGCCGACGAGCAGTACTTC. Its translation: CSARGPGADEQYF.

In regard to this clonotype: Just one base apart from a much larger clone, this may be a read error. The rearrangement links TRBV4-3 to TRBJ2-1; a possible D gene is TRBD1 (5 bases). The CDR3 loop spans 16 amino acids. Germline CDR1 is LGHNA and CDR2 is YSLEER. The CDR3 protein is CASSQGTDSSYNEKFF. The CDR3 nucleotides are TGCGCCAGCAGCCAAGGGACCGACAGCTCCTACAATGAGAAGTTCTTC.

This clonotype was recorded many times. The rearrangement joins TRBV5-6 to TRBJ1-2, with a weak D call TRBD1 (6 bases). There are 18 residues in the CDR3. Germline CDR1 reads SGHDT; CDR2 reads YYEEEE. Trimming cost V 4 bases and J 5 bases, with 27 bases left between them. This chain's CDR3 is CASSQEPRRVGAYYGYTF. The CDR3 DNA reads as TGTGCCAGCAGCCAGGAGCCGCGGAGGGTGGGGGCCTATTATGGCTACACCTTC.

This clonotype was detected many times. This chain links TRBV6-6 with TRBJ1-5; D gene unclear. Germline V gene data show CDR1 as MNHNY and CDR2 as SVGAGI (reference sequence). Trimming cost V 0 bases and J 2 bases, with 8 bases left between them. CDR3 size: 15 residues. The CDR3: CASSYSWGGNQPQHF. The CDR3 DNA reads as TGTGCCAGCAGTTACTCCTGGGGAGGCAATCAGCCCCAGCATTTT.

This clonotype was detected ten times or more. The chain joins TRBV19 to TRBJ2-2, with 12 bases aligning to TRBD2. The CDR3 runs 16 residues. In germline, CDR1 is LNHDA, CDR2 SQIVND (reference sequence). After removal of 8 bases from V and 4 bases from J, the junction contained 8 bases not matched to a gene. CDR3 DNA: TGTGCCAGTGATAACCTAGCGGGGGGGTCCACCGGGGAGCTGTTTTTT. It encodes CASDNLAGGSTGELFF. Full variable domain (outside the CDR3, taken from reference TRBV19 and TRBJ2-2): DGGITQSPKYLFRKEGQNVTLSCEQNLNHDAMYWYRQDPGQGLRLIYYSQIVNDFQKGDIAEGYSVSREKKESFPLTVTSAQKNPTAFYLCASDNLAGGSTGELFFGEGSRLTVL.

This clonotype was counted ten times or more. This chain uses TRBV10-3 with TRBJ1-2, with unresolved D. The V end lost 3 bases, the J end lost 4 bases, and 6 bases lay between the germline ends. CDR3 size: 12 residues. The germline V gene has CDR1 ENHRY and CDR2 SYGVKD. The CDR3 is CAISDNFYGYTF. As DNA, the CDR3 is TGTGCCATCAGTGACAACTTCTATGGCTACACCTTC.

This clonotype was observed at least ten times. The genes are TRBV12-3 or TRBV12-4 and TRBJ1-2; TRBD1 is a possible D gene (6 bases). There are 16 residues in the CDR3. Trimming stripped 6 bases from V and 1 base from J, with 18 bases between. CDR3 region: CASSPRGRPRNYGYTF. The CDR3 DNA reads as TGTGCCAGCAGCCCCAGGGGTCGCCCGCGTAACTATGGCTACACCTTC.

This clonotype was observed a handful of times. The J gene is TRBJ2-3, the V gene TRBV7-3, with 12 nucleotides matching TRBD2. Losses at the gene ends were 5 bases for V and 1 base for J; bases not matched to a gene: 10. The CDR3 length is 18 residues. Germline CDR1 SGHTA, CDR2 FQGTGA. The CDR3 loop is CASSPLAGGPWGTDTQYF. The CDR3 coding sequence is TGTGCCAGCAGCCCTCTAGCGGGGGGGCCGTGGGGCACAGATACGCAGTATTTT.

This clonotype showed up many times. Written as DNA, the CDR3 is TGCAGTGCTAGTGGGACTAGCGGGGGGGAAGCCCAAGAGACCCAGTACTTC. It translates to CSASGTSGGEAQETQYF. The gene calls are TRBV20-1 and TRBJ2-5, with TRBD2 matching 16 bases. The length of the CDR3 is 17 residues. The V and J ends lost 3 bases and 1 base, in that order; junction bases with no gene match: 5. From germline, CDR1 is DFQATT and CDR2 SNEGSKA (reference sequence).

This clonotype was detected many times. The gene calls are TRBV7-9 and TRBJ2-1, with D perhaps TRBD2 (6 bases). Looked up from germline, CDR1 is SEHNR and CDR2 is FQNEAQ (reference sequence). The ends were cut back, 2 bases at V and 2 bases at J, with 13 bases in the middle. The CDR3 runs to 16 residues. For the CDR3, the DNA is TGTGCCAGCAGCTTATCCCAGACTAGACCCTACAATGAGCAGTTCTTC. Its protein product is CASSLSQTRPYNEQFF.

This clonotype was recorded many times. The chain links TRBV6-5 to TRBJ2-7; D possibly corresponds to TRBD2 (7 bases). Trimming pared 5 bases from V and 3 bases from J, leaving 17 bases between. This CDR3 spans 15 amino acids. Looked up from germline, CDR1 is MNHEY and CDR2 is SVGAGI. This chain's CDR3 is CASSPSGGTGYEQYF. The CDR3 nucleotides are TGTGCCAGCAGTCCGTCGGGGGGCACAGGCTACGAGCAGTACTTC.

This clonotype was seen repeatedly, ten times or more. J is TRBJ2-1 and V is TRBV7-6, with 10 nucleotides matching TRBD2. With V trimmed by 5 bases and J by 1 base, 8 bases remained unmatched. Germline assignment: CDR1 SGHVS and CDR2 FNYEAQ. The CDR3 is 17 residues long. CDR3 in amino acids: CASSEDLAGVSYNEQFF. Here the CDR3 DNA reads TGTGCCAGCAGCGAAGATCTAGCGGGGGTTTCCTACAATGAGCAGTTCTTC. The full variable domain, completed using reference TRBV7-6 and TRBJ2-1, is GAGVSQSPRYKVTKRGQDVALRCDPISGHVSLYWYRQALGQGPEFLTYFNYEAQQDKSGLPNDRFSAERPEGSISTLTIQRTEQRDSAMYRCASSEDLAGVSYNEQFFGPGTRLTVL.

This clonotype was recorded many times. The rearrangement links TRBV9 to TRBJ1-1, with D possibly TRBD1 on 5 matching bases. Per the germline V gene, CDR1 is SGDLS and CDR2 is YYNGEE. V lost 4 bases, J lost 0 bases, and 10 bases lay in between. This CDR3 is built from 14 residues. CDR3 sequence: CASSQPGMNTEAFF. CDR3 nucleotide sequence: TGTGCCAGCAGCCAACCAGGGATGAACACTGAAGCTTTCTTT.

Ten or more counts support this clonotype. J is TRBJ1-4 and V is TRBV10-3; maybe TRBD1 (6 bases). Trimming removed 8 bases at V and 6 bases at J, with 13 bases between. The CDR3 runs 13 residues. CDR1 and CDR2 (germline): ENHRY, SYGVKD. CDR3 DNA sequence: TGTGCCATCTCCCGGGGGCGGGATGAAAAACTGTTTTTT. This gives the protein CAISRGRDEKLFF.

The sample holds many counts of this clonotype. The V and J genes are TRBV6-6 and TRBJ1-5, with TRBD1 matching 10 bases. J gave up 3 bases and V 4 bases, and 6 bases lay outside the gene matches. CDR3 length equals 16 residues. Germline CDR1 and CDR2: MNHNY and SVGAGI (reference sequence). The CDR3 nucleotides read TGTGCCAGCAGTTCCGGGACAGGGGTTTACAATCAGCCCCAGCATTTT. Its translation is CASSSGTGVYNQPQHF.

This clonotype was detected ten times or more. For the CDR3, the DNA is TGTGCCAGCAGCCCTTCAGAGACCCAGTACTTC. Translated, it gives CASSPSETQYF. V is TRBV11-2 and J is TRBJ2-5; D is undetermined. V was pared by 5 bases and J by 4 bases, with 5 bases between. Per germline, CDR1 SGHAT and CDR2 FQNNGV. This CDR3 region has 11 residues.

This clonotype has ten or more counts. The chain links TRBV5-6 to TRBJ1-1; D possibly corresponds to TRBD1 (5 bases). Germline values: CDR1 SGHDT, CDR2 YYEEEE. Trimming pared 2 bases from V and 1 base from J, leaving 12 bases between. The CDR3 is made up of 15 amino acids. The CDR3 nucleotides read TGTGCCAGCAGCTTCAAAGTAAGGGGGAACACTGAAGCTTTCTTT. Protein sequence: CASSFKVRGNTEAFF.

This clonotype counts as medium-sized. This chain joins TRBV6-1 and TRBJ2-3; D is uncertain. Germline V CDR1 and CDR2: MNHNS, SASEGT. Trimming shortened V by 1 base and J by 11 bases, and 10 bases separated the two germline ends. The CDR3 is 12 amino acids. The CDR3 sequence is CASSEELLEQYF. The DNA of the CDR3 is TGTGCCAGCAGTGAAGAACTCCTCGAGCAGTATTTT.